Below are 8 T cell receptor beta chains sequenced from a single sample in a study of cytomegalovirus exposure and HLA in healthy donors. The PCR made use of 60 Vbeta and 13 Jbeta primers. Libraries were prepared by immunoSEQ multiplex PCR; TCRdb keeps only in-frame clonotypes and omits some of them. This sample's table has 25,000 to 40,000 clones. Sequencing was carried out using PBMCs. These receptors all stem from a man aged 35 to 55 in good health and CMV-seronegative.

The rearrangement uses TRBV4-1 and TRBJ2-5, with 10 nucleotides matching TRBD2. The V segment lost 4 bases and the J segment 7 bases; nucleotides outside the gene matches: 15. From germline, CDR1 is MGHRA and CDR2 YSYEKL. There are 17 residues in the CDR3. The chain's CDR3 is CASSPVPLAGVGGTQYF. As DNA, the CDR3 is TGCGCCAGCAGCCCCGTGCCCCTAGCGGGGGTGGGGGGGACCCAGTACTTC.

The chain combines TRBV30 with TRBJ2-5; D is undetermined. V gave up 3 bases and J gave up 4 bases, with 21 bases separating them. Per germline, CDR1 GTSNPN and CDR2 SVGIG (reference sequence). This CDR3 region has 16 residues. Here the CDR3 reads CAWSPATLNLGETQYF. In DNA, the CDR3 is TGTGCCTGGAGCCCCGCGACACTGAACCTGGGAGAGACCCAGTACTTC.

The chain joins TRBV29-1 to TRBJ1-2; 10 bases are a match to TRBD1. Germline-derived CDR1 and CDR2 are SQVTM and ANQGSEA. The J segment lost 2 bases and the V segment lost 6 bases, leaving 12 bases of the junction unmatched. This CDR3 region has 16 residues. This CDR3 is CSVEHRTGGMNYGYTF. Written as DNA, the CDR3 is TGCAGCGTAGAACACAGGACAGGGGGGATGAACTATGGCTACACCTTC.

The CDR3 bases are TGCAGTGCTAGAGATGGCAGGAAAGAGTACTTC. Its translation is CSARDGRKEYF. The chain is built from TRBV20-1 and TRBJ2-5; D is uncertain. V lost 0 bases and J lost 12, with 11 bases in between. Germline CDR1 is DFQATT and CDR2 is SNEGSKA (reference sequence). The CDR3 consists of 11 residues.

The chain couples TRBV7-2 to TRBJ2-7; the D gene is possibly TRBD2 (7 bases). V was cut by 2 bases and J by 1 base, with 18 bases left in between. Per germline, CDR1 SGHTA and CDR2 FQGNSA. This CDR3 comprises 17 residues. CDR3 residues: CASSLWRTGGGSYEQYF. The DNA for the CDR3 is TGTGCCAGCAGCTTATGGAGGACGGGGGGCGGTTCCTACGAGCAGTACTTC.

The CDR3 sequence is CASSQAGTSSGTGELFF. CDR3 sequence (DNA): TGCGCCAGCAGCCAAGCAGGGACTAGCTCTGGGACCGGGGAGCTGTTTTTT. The J gene is TRBJ2-2, the V gene TRBV4-3; 9 bases line up with TRBD2. CDR3 length: 17 residues. The V segment lost 1 base and the J segment 5 bases; nucleotides outside the gene matches: 8. CDR1 is LGHNA, CDR2 YSLEER, per germline.

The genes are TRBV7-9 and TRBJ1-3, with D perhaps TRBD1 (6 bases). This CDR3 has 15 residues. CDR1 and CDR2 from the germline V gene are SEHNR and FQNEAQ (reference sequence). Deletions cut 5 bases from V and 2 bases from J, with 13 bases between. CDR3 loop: CASSGDRIAGNTIYF. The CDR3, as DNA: TGTGCCAGCAGCGGAGACAGGATAGCTGGAAACACCATATATTTT.

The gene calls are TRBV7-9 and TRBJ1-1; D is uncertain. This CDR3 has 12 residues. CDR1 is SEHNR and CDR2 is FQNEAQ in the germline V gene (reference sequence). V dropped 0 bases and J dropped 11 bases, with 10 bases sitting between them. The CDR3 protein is CASSLADSGAFF. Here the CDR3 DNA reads TGTGCCAGCAGCTTAGCGGATTCGGGGGCTTTCTTT.